Below, 3 T cell receptor beta chains from the same sample are listed, as sequenced in a study of blood T cells in healthy people across ages. Through a sample-barcoded 5' primer and a J-beta primer mix, a second PCR was run for roughly 7 to 12 cycles. TCRdb re-analysed the 5' RACE reads in MiXCR, keeping a single row per CDR3 protein. The table records about 1,500,000 distinct CDR3 sequences, approximately 30% of them present only once. The sequencing input was blood. These receptors originate from a woman in her twenties or thirties in good health.

Comment on this clonotype: A read error is possible here, since a much larger clone lies one base away. CDR3: CVSSRLADYNEQFF. The CDR3 DNA sequence: TGTGTCAGCAGTAGACTAGCGGACTACAATGAGCAGTTCTTC. The chain carries TRBV12-3 or TRBV12-4 and TRBJ2-1; TRBD2 matches at 9 bases. There are 14 residues in the CDR3.

This clonotype was recorded at least ten times. The V and J genes are TRBV12-3 or TRBV12-4 and TRBJ2-1; TRBD2 is a possible D gene (6 bases). The CDR3 length is 14 residues. Trimming took 4 bases from V and 6 from J, leaving 13 bases between them. DNA for the CDR3: TGTGCCAGCAGTTCGGGTCCTAGCGTCAATGAGCAGTTCTTC. This codes for CASSSGPSVNEQFF.

Ten or more counts support this clonotype. The V call is TRBV5-5, the J call TRBJ2-5; TRBD2 is a possible D gene (6 bases). Germline loops: CDR1 SGHKS, CDR2 YYEKEE (reference sequence). This CDR3 comprises 14 residues. V lost 1 base and J lost 5, with 12 bases in between. CDR3 nucleotide sequence: TGTGCCAGCAGCTTGTTTGGAGGGCAGGAGACCCAGTACTTC. This translates into CASSLFGGQETQYF.